The rows below give T cell receptor beta chains drawn from one sample of a study of blood T cell repertoires in COVID-19. The method was immunoSEQ multiplex PCR; TCRdb's version includes in-frame clones alone and lacks a portion of them. The sample yields 250,000 to 300,000 clones, roughly 90% seen once. Sequenced: peripheral blood. The receptor source for this set is a woman aged 70-85 years with COVID-19, enrolled during active disease. The CDR3 runs from the conserved cysteine through the conserved F or W. A D gene is named only where the DNA matches it firmly. Size is omitted from some rows. Given values are once, few, many or a class for expanded clones.

abundance: .; j_gene: TRBJ1-1; v_gene: TRBV7-9; d_gene: .; CDR3nt: TGTGCCAGCAGCCCTCTGCGGGCCAACACTGAAGCTTTCTTT; CDR3aa: CASSPLRANTEAFF
abundance: .; j_gene: TRBJ1-4; v_gene: TRBV5-1; d_gene: TRBD1; CDR3nt: TGCGCCAGCAGGGGGACAGGCAGTAATGAAAAACTGTTTTTT; CDR3aa: CASRGTGSNEKLFF
abundance: .; j_gene: TRBJ2-7; v_gene: TRBV10-2; d_gene: TRBD2; CDR3nt: TGCGCCAGCAGTGAGTGGGCGGGGGATTACGAGCAGTACTTC; CDR3aa: CASSEWAGDYEQYF
abundance: many; j_gene: TRBJ1-5; v_gene: TRBV7-9; d_gene: TRBD1; CDR3nt: TGTGCCAGCAGCTTAGGAGGGGGCGGGCGTCAGCCCCAGCATTTT; CDR3aa: CASSLGGGGRQPQHF
abundance: .; j_gene: TRBJ2-7; v_gene: TRBV5-1; d_gene: TRBD1; CDR3nt: TGCGCCAGCAGCCTCGGGACAGGTCGGTCCTACGAGCAGTACTTC; CDR3aa: CASSLGTGRSYEQYF
abundance: .; j_gene: TRBJ2-7; v_gene: TRBV21-1; d_gene: .; CDR3nt: TGTGCCAGCAGCACACGTAGATGGGGACAACCCCACGAGCAGTACTTC; CDR3aa: CASSTRRWGQPHEQYF
abundance: .; j_gene: TRBJ2-7; v_gene: TRBV18; d_gene: TRBD1; CDR3nt: TGTGCCAGCTCATTTTCCGGACAGGGAGGTGACTACGAGCAGTACTTC; CDR3aa: CASSFSGQGGDYEQYF
abundance: few; j_gene: TRBJ1-2; v_gene: TRBV5-1; d_gene: .; CDR3nt: TGCGCCAGCAGCCCAGCCCCGCGGGCTGATGGCTACACCTTC; CDR3aa: CASSPAPRADGYTF
abundance: .; j_gene: TRBJ1-2; v_gene: TRBV19; d_gene: .; CDR3nt: TGTGCCAGTACTCAGGGGTCGAGTGGCTACACCTTC; CDR3aa: CASTQGSSGYTF
abundance: .; j_gene: TRBJ2-6; v_gene: TRBV7-8; d_gene: .; CDR3nt: TGTGCCAGCAGCCCCAGGTTTTCTGGGGCCAACGTCCTGACTTTC; CDR3aa: CASSPRFSGANVLTF
abundance: .; j_gene: TRBJ2-5; v_gene: TRBV5-1; d_gene: TRBD2; CDR3nt: TGCGCCAGCAGCTTGGAGGGGACTAGCGGGGGTGGAGAGACCCAGTACTTC; CDR3aa: CASSLEGTSGGGETQYF
abundance: once; j_gene: TRBJ2-7; v_gene: TRBV19; d_gene: TRBD1; CDR3nt: TGTGCCAGTAGTCTCGGGACAGGGACCCTCTACGAGCAGTACTTC; CDR3aa: CASSLGTGTLYEQYF
abundance: once; j_gene: TRBJ2-1; v_gene: TRBV19; d_gene: TRBD2; CDR3nt: TGTGCCAGTAGTAGCTGGACTAGCGGATCCTACAATGAGCAGTTCTTC; CDR3aa: CASSSWTSGSYNEQFF
abundance: .; j_gene: TRBJ1-2; v_gene: TRBV2; d_gene: TRBD1; CDR3nt: TGTGCCAGCAGTGAACCGGGACAGGGATTGGGCTATGGCTACACCTTC; CDR3aa: CASSEPGQGLGYGYTF
abundance: .; j_gene: TRBJ1-2; v_gene: TRBV5-4; d_gene: .; CDR3nt: TGTGCCAGCAGCTCCTCGTTGGGGAGAGCTAACTATGGCTACACCTTC; CDR3aa: CASSSSLGRANYGYTF
abundance: .; j_gene: TRBJ2-2; v_gene: TRBV18; d_gene: TRBD2; CDR3nt: TGTGCCAGCTCACCACGAACGGGGACTAGTACCGGGGAGCTGTTTTTT; CDR3aa: CASSPRTGTSTGELFF
abundance: .; j_gene: TRBJ2-2; v_gene: TRBV19; d_gene: TRBD1; CDR3nt: TGTGCCAGTAGAGACAGGGGCAGCACCGGGGAGCTGTTTTTT; CDR3aa: CASRDRGSTGELFF
abundance: .; j_gene: TRBJ1-4; v_gene: TRBV5-1; d_gene: TRBD1; CDR3nt: TGCGCCAGCAGCCGGACAGGGGGAGAGGAAAAACTGTTTTTT; CDR3aa: CASSRTGGEEKLFF
abundance: few; j_gene: TRBJ1-6; v_gene: TRBV7-9; d_gene: .; CDR3nt: TGTGCCAGCACCACCGGGACAAATGATTCACCCCTCCACTTT; CDR3aa: CASTTGTNDSPLHF
abundance: .; j_gene: TRBJ2-7; v_gene: TRBV5-1; d_gene: .; CDR3nt: TGCGCCAGCAGCTCCTTAGGACATCCCTACGAGCAGTACTTC; CDR3aa: CASSSLGHPYEQYF
abundance: .; j_gene: TRBJ2-1; v_gene: TRBV6-5; d_gene: .; CDR3nt: TGTGCCAGCAGTTACTCTGGGAGCTCCTACAATGAGCAGTTCTTC; CDR3aa: CASSYSGSSYNEQFF
abundance: .; j_gene: TRBJ2-7; v_gene: TRBV30; d_gene: .; CDR3nt: TGTGCCTGGAGCCGACTGGTCTACGAGCAGTACTTC; CDR3aa: CAWSRLVYEQYF
abundance: .; j_gene: TRBJ2-5; v_gene: TRBV24-1; d_gene: .; CDR3nt: TGTGCCACCTCAGAGGCGGCACTTTCGACCCAGTACTTC; CDR3aa: CATSEAALSTQYF
abundance: .; j_gene: TRBJ2-7; v_gene: TRBV27; d_gene: TRBD1; CDR3nt: TGTGCCAGCAGCAAAACAGGGGGCGGAACCATATACGAGCAGTACTTC; CDR3aa: CASSKTGGGTIYEQYF
abundance: .; j_gene: TRBJ1-1; v_gene: TRBV11-2; d_gene: .; CDR3nt: TGTGCCAGCAGCCCCGTTCGGGGGGCCAGTACTGAAGCTTTCTTT; CDR3aa: CASSPVRGASTEAFF
abundance: .; j_gene: TRBJ2-2; v_gene: TRBV9; d_gene: .; CDR3nt: TGTGCCAGCAGCGTAGCTATTTCCGGGGAGCTGTTTTTT; CDR3aa: CASSVAISGELFF
abundance: .; j_gene: TRBJ2-5; v_gene: TRBV7-8; d_gene: .; CDR3nt: TGTGCCAGCAGCTTAGTGTGGGGAGGTGAAGAGACCCAGTACTTC; CDR3aa: CASSLVWGGEETQYF
abundance: .; j_gene: TRBJ1-2; v_gene: TRBV7-2; d_gene: TRBD1; CDR3nt: TGTGCCAGCAGCTCGTCGGGACAGGCGAACTATGGCTACACCTTC; CDR3aa: CASSSSGQANYGYTF
abundance: .; j_gene: TRBJ1-6; v_gene: TRBV27; d_gene: TRBD1; CDR3nt: TGTGCCAGCAGCCACAGGGGATCACCCCTCCACTTT; CDR3aa: CASSHRGSPLHF
abundance: .; j_gene: TRBJ2-4; v_gene: TRBV28; d_gene: .; CDR3nt: TGTGCCAGCAAGGCCAGGGGTTGGATTGCATCAGCCAAAAACATTCAGTACTTC; CDR3aa: CASKARGWIASAKNIQYF
abundance: .; j_gene: TRBJ1-6; v_gene: TRBV10-3; d_gene: .; CDR3nt: TGTGCCATCAGTGAAGCCCCCTATAATTCACCCCTCCACTTT; CDR3aa: CAISEAPYNSPLHF
abundance: .; j_gene: TRBJ1-6; v_gene: TRBV30; d_gene: TRBD1; CDR3nt: TGTGCCTGGAGAGGGGACAGGGGGAATTCACCCCTCCACTTT; CDR3aa: CAWRGDRGNSPLHF
abundance: .; j_gene: TRBJ1-1; v_gene: TRBV5-6; d_gene: .; CDR3nt: TGTGCCAGCAGTTGGGGGCCGAACACTGAAGCTTTCTTT; CDR3aa: CASSWGPNTEAFF
abundance: .; j_gene: TRBJ2-3; v_gene: TRBV5-1; d_gene: .; CDR3nt: TGCGCCAGCAGCTTGGTAGGGGGTACGCAGTATTTT; CDR3aa: CASSLVGGTQYF
abundance: .; j_gene: TRBJ2-2; v_gene: TRBV7-9; d_gene: TRBD1; CDR3nt: TGTGCCAGCAGCTTGGGGGTCTATGAAGACAGGGCCGCCGGGGAGCTGTTTTTT; CDR3aa: CASSLGVYEDRAAGELFF
abundance: .; j_gene: TRBJ2-7; v_gene: TRBV7-6; d_gene: TRBD1; CDR3nt: TGTGCCAGCAGCTTTAGGCCGACAGGGACCTCCTACGAGCAGTACTTC; CDR3aa: CASSFRPTGTSYEQYF
abundance: .; j_gene: TRBJ1-1; v_gene: TRBV19; d_gene: .; CDR3nt: TGTGCCAGTAAGCACAGGGAGGGCACTGAAGCTTTCTTT; CDR3aa: CASKHREGTEAFF
abundance: .; j_gene: TRBJ1-3; v_gene: TRBV7-9; d_gene: TRBD1; CDR3nt: TGTGCCAGCATTCGGACAGGGGGCTCTCTCTCTGGAAACACCATATATTTT; CDR3aa: CASIRTGGSLSGNTIYF
abundance: .; j_gene: TRBJ2-5; v_gene: TRBV7-9; d_gene: .; CDR3nt: TGTGCCAGCAGCTTAGTGGTAGCGAGCGTCCTACAACAAGAGACCCAGTACTTC; CDR3aa: CASSLVVASVLQQETQYF
abundance: .; j_gene: TRBJ2-1; v_gene: TRBV5-1; d_gene: TRBD1; CDR3nt: TGCGCCAGCAGCTACCCCCGGGACAGGGGATTCAGCTCCTACAATGAGCAGTTCTTC; CDR3aa: CASSYPRDRGFSSYNEQFF
abundance: .; j_gene: TRBJ2-3; v_gene: TRBV7-3; d_gene: .; CDR3nt: TGTGCCAGCAGCTCATCGGGACTGGAAACAGATACGCAGTATTTT; CDR3aa: CASSSSGLETDTQYF
abundance: .; j_gene: TRBJ2-7; v_gene: TRBV6-6; d_gene: TRBD1; CDR3nt: TGTGCCAGCGGCCGGGACAGGGGATCCTACGAGCAGTACTTC; CDR3aa: CASGRDRGSYEQYF
abundance: .; j_gene: TRBJ2-1; v_gene: TRBV10-3; d_gene: .; CDR3nt: TGTGCCATCAGTGCAGGCGCCTGGGAGCAGTTCTTC; CDR3aa: CAISAGAWEQFF
abundance: once; j_gene: TRBJ2-7; v_gene: TRBV5-1; d_gene: TRBD2; CDR3nt: TGCGCCAGCAGCTTGATTAGCGGGGGGGCCTACGAGCAGTACTTC; CDR3aa: CASSLISGGAYEQYF
abundance: .; j_gene: TRBJ1-2; v_gene: TRBV5-1; d_gene: .; CDR3nt: TGCGCCAGCAGCTTGGCCGGGGGTACTAACTATGGCTACACCTTC; CDR3aa: CASSLAGGTNYGYTF
abundance: .; j_gene: TRBJ1-1; v_gene: TRBV30; d_gene: .; CDR3nt: TGTGCCTGGAGTAGGAGGGTTGAAGCTTTCTTT; CDR3aa: CAWSRRVEAFF
abundance: .; j_gene: TRBJ1-3; v_gene: TRBV6-5; d_gene: TRBD1; CDR3nt: TGTGCCAGCAGACAGGGGGCAGTTGGAAACACCATATATTTT; CDR3aa: CASRQGAVGNTIYF
abundance: .; j_gene: TRBJ1-1; v_gene: TRBV7-3; d_gene: TRBD1; CDR3nt: TGTGCCAGCAGCTTAGGGACAGGGGCCACTGAAGCTTTCTTT; CDR3aa: CASSLGTGATEAFF
abundance: .; j_gene: TRBJ1-2; v_gene: TRBV2; d_gene: .; CDR3nt: TGTGCCAGCAGTGATAATTGGGGCCCGGACACCTTC; CDR3aa: CASSDNWGPDTF
abundance: once; j_gene: TRBJ2-3; v_gene: TRBV7-2; d_gene: TRBD1; CDR3nt: TGTGCCAGTCCACCGGGACAGGGAGGAGCAGATACGCAGTATTTT; CDR3aa: CASPPGQGGADTQYF
abundance: .; j_gene: TRBJ2-7; v_gene: TRBV2; d_gene: .; CDR3nt: TGTGCCAGCAGTGAGGGCCGAGCAGAGTCCTACGAGCAGTACTTC; CDR3aa: CASSEGRAESYEQYF
abundance: .; j_gene: TRBJ2-3; v_gene: TRBV7-9; d_gene: .; CDR3nt: TGTGCCAGCAGTCCTGGCCAGGGTGGGGATACGCAGTATTTT; CDR3aa: CASSPGQGGDTQYF
abundance: once; j_gene: TRBJ1-2; v_gene: TRBV3-1/TRBV3-2; d_gene: .; CDR3nt: TGTGCCAGCAGCCAAGGACTGCTGGAAGACTATGGCTACACCTTC; CDR3aa: CASSQGLLEDYGYTF